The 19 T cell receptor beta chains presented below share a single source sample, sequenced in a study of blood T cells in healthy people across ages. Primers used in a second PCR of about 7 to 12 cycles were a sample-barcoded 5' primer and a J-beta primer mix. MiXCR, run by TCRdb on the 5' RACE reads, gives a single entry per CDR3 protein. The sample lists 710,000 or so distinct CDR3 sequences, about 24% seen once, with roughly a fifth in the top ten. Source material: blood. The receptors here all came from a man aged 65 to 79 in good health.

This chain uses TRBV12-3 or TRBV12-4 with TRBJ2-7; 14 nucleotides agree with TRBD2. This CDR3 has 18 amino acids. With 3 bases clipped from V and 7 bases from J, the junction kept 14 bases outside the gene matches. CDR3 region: CASSFYPTTSGRAGEQYV. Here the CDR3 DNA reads TGTGCCAGCAGTTTTTATCCGACGACTAGCGGGAGGGCCGGGGAGCAGTACGTC.

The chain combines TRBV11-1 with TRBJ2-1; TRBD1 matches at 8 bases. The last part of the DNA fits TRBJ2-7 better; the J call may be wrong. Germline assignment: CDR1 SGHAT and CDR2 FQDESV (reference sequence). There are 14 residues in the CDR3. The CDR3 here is CASSPDRGLYEQYV. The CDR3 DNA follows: TGTGCCAGCAGCCCCGACAGGGGCCTCTACGAGCAGTACGTC.

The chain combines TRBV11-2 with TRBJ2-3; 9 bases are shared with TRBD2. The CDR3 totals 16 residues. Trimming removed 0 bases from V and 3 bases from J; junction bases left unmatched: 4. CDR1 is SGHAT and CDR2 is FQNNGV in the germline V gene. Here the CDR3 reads CASSLETSGITDTQYF. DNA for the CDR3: TGTGCCAGCAGCTTAGAGACTAGCGGAATTACAGATACGCAGTATTTT.

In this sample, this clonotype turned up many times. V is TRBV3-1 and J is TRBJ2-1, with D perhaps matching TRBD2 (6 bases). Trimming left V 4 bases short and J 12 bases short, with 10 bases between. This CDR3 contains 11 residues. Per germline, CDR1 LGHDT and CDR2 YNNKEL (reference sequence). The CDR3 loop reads CASSRGRGQFF. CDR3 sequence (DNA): TGTGCCAGCAGCCGAGGGCGGGGGCAGTTCTTC.

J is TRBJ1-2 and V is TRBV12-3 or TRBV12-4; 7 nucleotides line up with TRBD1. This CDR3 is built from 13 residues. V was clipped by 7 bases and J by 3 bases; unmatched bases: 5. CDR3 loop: CASTAGGDYGYTF. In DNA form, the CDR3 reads TGTGCCAGCACGGCAGGGGGGGACTATGGCTACACCTTC.

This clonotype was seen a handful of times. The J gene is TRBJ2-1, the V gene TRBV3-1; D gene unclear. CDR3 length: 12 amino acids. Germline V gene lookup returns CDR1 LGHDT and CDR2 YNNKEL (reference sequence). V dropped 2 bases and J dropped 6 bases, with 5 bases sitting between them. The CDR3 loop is CASSQTPNEQFF. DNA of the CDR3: TGTGCCAGCAGCCAAACCCCCAATGAGCAGTTCTTC.

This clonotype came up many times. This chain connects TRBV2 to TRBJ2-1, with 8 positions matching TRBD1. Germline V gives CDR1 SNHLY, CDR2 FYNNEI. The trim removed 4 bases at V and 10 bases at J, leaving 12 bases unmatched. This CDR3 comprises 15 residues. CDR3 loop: CASSGQGSAAEEQFF. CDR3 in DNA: TGTGCCAGCAGTGGACAGGGGTCCGCAGCAGAAGAGCAGTTCTTC. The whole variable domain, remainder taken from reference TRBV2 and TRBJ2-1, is EPEVTQTPSHQVTQMGQEVILRCVPISNHLYFYWYRQILGQKVEFLVSFYNNEISEKSEIFDDQFSVERPDGSNFTLKIRSTKLEDSAMYFCASSGQGSAAEEQFFGPGTRLTVL.

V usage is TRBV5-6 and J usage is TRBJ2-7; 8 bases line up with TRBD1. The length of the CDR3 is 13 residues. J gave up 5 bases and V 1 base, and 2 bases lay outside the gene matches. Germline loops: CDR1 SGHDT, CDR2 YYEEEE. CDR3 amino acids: CASSLKTGDEQYF. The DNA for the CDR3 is TGTGCCAGCAGCTTGAAGACAGGGGACGAGCAGTACTTC.

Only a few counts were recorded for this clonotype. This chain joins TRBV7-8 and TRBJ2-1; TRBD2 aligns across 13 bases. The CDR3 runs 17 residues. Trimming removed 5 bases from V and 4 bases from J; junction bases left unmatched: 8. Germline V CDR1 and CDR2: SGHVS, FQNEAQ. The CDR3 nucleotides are TGTGCCAGCAGCCAACGGGGACTAGCGGGACAGTACAATGAGCAGTTCTTC. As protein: CASSQRGLAGQYNEQFF.

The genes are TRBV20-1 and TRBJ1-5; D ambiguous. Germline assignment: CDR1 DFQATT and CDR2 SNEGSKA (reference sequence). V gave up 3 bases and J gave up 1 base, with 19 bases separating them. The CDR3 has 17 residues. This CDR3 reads CSASLTEVDISNQPQHF. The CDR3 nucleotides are TGCAGTGCTAGCCTGACCGAAGTGGATATAAGCAATCAGCCCCAGCATTTT.

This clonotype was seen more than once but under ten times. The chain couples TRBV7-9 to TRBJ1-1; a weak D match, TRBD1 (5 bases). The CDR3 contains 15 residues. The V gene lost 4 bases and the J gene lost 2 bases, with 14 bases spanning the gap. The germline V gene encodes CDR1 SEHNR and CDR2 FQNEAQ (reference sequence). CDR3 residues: CASSSRGGANTEAFF. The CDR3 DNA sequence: TGTGCCAGCAGCTCCCGGGGAGGGGCAAACACTGAAGCTTTCTTT.

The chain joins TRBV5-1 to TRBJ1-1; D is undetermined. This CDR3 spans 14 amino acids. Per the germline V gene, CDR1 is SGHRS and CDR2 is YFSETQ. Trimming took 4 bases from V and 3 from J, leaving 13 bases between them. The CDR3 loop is CASSNPGEYTEAFF. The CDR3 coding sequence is TGCGCCAGCAGCAACCCAGGAGAGTACACTGAAGCTTTCTTT.

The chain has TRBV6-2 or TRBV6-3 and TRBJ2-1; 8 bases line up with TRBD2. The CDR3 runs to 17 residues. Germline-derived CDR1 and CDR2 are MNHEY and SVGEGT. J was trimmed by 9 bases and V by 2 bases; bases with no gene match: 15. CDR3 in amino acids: CASSYGLIAGSPGEQFF. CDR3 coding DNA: TGTGCCAGCAGTTACGGGCTTATAGCGGGATCCCCAGGTGAGCAGTTCTTC.

The CDR3 loop reads CASSQDLESPLHF. In DNA form, the CDR3 reads TGTGCCAGCAGCCAAGATCTGGAATCACCCCTCCACTTT. This chain joins TRBV14 and TRBJ1-6; D remains unclear. V lost 0 bases and J 10 bases, leaving 7 bases between the germline ends. Germline CDR1 reads SGHDN; CDR2 reads FVKESK. This CDR3 is 13 amino acids long.

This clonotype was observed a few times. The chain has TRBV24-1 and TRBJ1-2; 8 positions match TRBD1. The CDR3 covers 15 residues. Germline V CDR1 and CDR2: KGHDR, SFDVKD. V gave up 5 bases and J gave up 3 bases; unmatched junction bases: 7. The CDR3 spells CATSAPGQGDYGYTF. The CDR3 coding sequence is TGTGCCACCAGTGCCCCCGGACAGGGCGACTATGGCTACACCTTC.

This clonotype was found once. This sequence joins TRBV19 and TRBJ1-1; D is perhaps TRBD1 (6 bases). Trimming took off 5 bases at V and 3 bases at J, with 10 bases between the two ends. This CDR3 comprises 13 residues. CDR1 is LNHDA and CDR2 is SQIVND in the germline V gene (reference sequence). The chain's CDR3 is CASSSGVYTEAFF. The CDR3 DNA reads TGTGCCAGTAGTTCAGGGGTCTACACTGAAGCTTTCTTT.

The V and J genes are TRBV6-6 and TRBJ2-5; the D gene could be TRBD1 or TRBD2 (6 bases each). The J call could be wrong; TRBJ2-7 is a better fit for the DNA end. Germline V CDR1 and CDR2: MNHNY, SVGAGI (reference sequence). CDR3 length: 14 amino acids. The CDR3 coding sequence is TGTGCCAGCAGATGGGGGGCCAGCGCGTACGAGCAGTACGTC. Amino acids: CASRWGASAYEQYV.

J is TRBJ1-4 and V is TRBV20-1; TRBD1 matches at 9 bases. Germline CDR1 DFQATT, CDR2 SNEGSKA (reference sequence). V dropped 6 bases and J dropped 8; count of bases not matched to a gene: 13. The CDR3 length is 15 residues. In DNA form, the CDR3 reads TGCAGTGCGACTCCCGCGGGACAGGGTTGGGAAAAACTGTTTTTT. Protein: CSATPAGQGWEKLFF.

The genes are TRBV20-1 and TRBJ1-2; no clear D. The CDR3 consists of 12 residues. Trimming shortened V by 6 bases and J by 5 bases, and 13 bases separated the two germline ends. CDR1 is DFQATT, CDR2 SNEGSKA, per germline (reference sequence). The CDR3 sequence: CSAPDELYGYTF. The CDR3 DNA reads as TGCAGTGCCCCGGACGAGCTATATGGCTACACCTTC.